The 22 T cell receptor beta chains below come from one sample, sequenced in a study of T cells in women clearing cervical HPV infection. Here immunoSEQ multiplex PCR was the method, and the copy in TCRdb shows in-frame clones only, minus some. This table lists 23,000 or so clones. The material sequenced was blood buffy coat. The receptor source for this set is a woman aged 18 to 75 with a cervical HPV16 infection that either progressed to CIN3+ or cleared (not recorded which).

As to this clone: The read ends 3 residues before the CDR3 terminus; that terminus is restored from the germline J gene. This chain uses TRBV2 with TRBJ1-4, with D hard to call. CDR3 size: 12 residues. Germline V gene lookup returns CDR1 SNHLY and CDR2 FYNNEI. The germline V and J ends were trimmed by 7 bases and 8 bases, with 11 bases remaining between them. CDR3 region: CASNFPQEKLFF. The sequenced part of the CDR3 DNA is TGTGCCAGCAATTTCCCTCAGGAAAAA.

As concerns this clone: With the read ending 3 residues before the CDR3 end, the germline J gene is used to fill in that end. This chain links TRBV11-3 with TRBJ1-2; D unclear. The germline CDR1 and CDR2 sequences are SGHNT and YENEEA. The CDR3 has 12 residues. Trimming cost V 3 bases and J 5 bases, with 7 bases left between them. CDR3 DNA, as far as it was read: TGTGCCAGCAGCTTCACACAGTATGGC. It encodes CASSFTQYG. The complete CDR3 sequence is CASSFTQYGYTF.

With respect to this clone: The sequence runs out 3 residues before the end of the CDR3; the remainder is reconstructed from the germline J gene. This chain links TRBV5-1 with TRBJ2-7, with D possibly being TRBD1 (6 bases). The V gene's germline CDR1 is SGHRS and CDR2 YFSETQ. Trimming took 3 bases from V and 0 from J, leaving 16 bases between them. The CDR3 totals 16 residues. The CDR3 protein is CASSSPTGTNSYEQYF. Partial CDR3 DNA: TGCGCCAGCAGCTCCCCGACCGGGACAAACTCCTACGAG. Using reference TRBV5-1 and TRBJ2-7 for the parts outside the CDR3, the full variable domain is KAGVTQTPRYLIKTRGQQVTLSCSPISGHRSVSWYQQTPGQGLQFLFEYFSETQRNKGNFPGRFSGRQFSNSRSEMNVSTLELGDSALYLCASSSPTGTNSYEQYFGPGTRLTVT.

In regard to this clone: The missing CDR3 end, 3 residues past where the read stops, is filled in from the germline J gene. This chain connects TRBV5-1 to TRBJ2-2, with TRBD2 matching over 7 bases. CDR3 length: 15 residues. Germline loops: CDR1 SGHRS, CDR2 YFSETQ. The trim removed 3 bases at V and 3 bases at J, leaving 5 bases unmatched. The sequenced CDR3 bases are TGCGCCAGCAGCTGGTTCCGGGGGGACACCGGGGAG. The encoded protein is CASSWFRGDTGE. The whole CDR3 sequence is CASSWFRGDTGELFF.

Regarding this clone: The CDR3 end lies 3 residues beyond the end of the read and is filled in from the germline J gene. This sequence joins TRBV19 and TRBJ1-5; 9 bases match TRBD1. Looked up from germline, CDR1 is LNHDA and CDR2 is SQIVND (reference sequence). Trimming cost V 4 bases and J 0 bases; bases outside gene matches: 4. The CDR3 loop spans 16 amino acids. CDR3 sequence reads: CASSRDREGSNQPQHF. The covered CDR3 bases are TGTGCCAGTAGTAGGGACAGGGAAGGTAGCAATCAGCCC.

Of note for this clone: The read comes to an end 3 residues before the CDR3 does, leaving the germline J gene to fill in the end. The V call is TRBV30, the J call TRBJ1-1, with 7 bases aligning to TRBD1. This CDR3 spans 13 amino acids. CDR1 and CDR2 (germline): GTSNPN, SVGIG (reference sequence). Germline trimming cut 5 bases from V and 1 base from J; bases unmatched to any gene: 4. The CDR3 protein is CAWDRQGNTEAFF. CDR3 bases read: TGTGCCTGGGACCGACAGGGGAACACTGAA. The full variable domain, with the rest looked up from reference TRBV30 and TRBJ1-1, is SQTIHQWPATLVQPVGSPLSLECTVEGTSNPNLYWYRQAAGRGLQLLFYSVGIGQISSEVPQNLSASRPQDRQFILSSKKLLLSDSGFYLCAWDRQGNTEAFFGQGTRLTVV.

With regard to this clone: Read data end 3 residues before the CDR3 end; the end is taken from the germline J gene. V usage is TRBV19 and J usage is TRBJ2-3, with a weak D call TRBD2 (6 bases). This CDR3 region has 16 residues. The germline V gene encodes CDR1 LNHDA and CDR2 SQIVND (reference sequence). V was shortened by 1 base and J by 4 bases, with 15 bases between the two germline ends. The CDR3 sequence: CASSIARGAGSDTQYF. The CDR3 DNA, read in part, is TGTGCCAGTAGTATAGCTCGAGGGGCGGGGTCAGATACG. Complete variable domain (other parts from reference TRBV19 and TRBJ2-3): DGGITQSPKYLFRKEGQNVTLSCEQNLNHDAMYWYRQDPGQGLRLIYYSQIVNDFQKGDIAEGYSVSREKKESFPLTVTSAQKNPTAFYLCASSIARGAGSDTQYFGPGTRLTVL.

A word on this clone: The observed sequence ends 3 residues before the CDR3 terminus, with the missing tail filled in from the germline J gene. This rearrangement joins TRBV5-4 to TRBJ2-3, with D perhaps matching TRBD1 (6 bases). The germline gives CDR1 SGHNT, CDR2 YYREEE (reference sequence). This CDR3 contains 15 residues. V shed 5 bases and J shed 2 bases, with 15 bases lying between them. The CDR3 protein is CASRRQEKYTDTQYF. CDR3 DNA, as far as it was read: TGTGCCAGCAGACGACAGGAAAAATACACAGATACG.

Note on this clone: The read stops 3 residues short of the end of the CDR3; the missing end is completed from the germline J gene. V and J are TRBV30 and TRBJ2-7; D might be TRBD1 (7 bases). V was shortened by 4 bases and J by 2 bases, with 12 bases between the two germline ends. Germline V gene lookup returns CDR1 GTSNPN and CDR2 SVGIG (reference sequence). The CDR3 runs 13 residues. CDR3 amino acids: CAWNGRGAYEQYF. The part of the CDR3 DNA that was read is TGTGCCTGGAACGGCAGGGGGGCCTACGAG.

Worth noting for this clone: The CDR3 end falls 3 residues outside the read, so it is completed with the germline J gene. This chain connects TRBV20-1 to TRBJ1-2, with 7 bases lining up with TRBD1. The CDR3 is 15 amino acids. Germline assignment: CDR1 DFQATT and CDR2 SNEGSKA (reference sequence). The CDR3 bases that were read are TGCAGTGCTAGAGATGGGAACAGGGGAGCGGACGGC. Its protein is CSARDGNRGADG. The entire CDR3 protein reads CSARDGNRGADGYTF.

Regarding this clone: The sequenced fragment ends 3 residues before the CDR3 boundary, so the rest is inferred from the germline J gene. The rearrangement links TRBV20-1 to TRBJ2-7; perhaps TRBD2 as D (5 bases). CDR3 size: 14 residues. Trimming shortened V by 0 bases and J by 2 bases, and 11 bases separated the two germline ends. Per the germline V gene, CDR1 is DFQATT and CDR2 is SNEGSKA (reference sequence). The CDR3 loop reads CSARDGGLTYEQYF. CDR3 bases read: TGCAGTGCTAGAGATGGAGGACTTACCTACGAG.

On this clone: The CDR3 goes on 3 residues after the read ends, and that part is filled in from the germline J gene. This rearrangement joins TRBV6-2 or TRBV6-3 to TRBJ1-6; D uncertain. Trimming removed 0 bases at V and 0 bases at J, with 6 bases between. This CDR3 region has 16 residues. CDR1 MNHEY and CDR2 SVGEGT come from the germline V gene. The part of the CDR3 DNA that was read is TGTGCCAGCAGTTACTCTCAGAGCTCCTATAATTCACCC. Translating it yields CASSYSQSSYNSP. The full-length CDR3 reads as CASSYSQSSYNSPLHF.

For this clone: Coverage ceases 3 residues before the CDR3 finishes, and the germline J gene fills in the end. This sequence joins TRBV5-1 and TRBJ1-1; D remains ambiguous. The V gene's germline CDR1 is SGHRS and CDR2 YFSETQ. The V end lost 4 bases, the J end lost 4 bases, and 11 bases lay between the germline ends. This CDR3 has 13 amino acids. The CDR3 bases that were read are TGCGCCAGCAGCCTACCCTGGTCCACTGAA. It translates to CASSLPWSTE. The CDR3 in full is CASSLPWSTEAFF.

Of note for this clone: The read ends 3 residues shy of where the CDR3 ends; the end is completed using the germline J gene. The chain links TRBV2 to TRBJ2-3; 9 bases agree with TRBD2. The length of the CDR3 is 15 residues. CDR1 is SNHLY and CDR2 is FYNNEI in the germline V gene. Germline trimming cut 10 bases from V and 3 bases from J; bases unmatched to any gene: 11. The CDR3 bases that were read are TGTGCCACCCCCTTGAGGGCGGGAGGGACAGATACG. As protein: CATPLRAGGTDT. The whole CDR3 sequence reads CATPLRAGGTDTQYF.

About this clone itself: Coverage ceases 3 residues before the CDR3 finishes, and the germline J gene fills in the end. The chain couples TRBV30 to TRBJ1-1, with D hard to call. The CDR3 runs to 12 residues. Per the germline V gene, CDR1 is GTSNPN and CDR2 is SVGIG (reference sequence). The DNA read from the CDR3 is TGTGCCTGGAGTGTCTCCCAAAGCGAA. Residues: CAWSVSQSE. The whole CDR3 sequence is CAWSVSQSEAFF.

For this clone: The CDR3 goes on 3 residues after the read ends, and that part is filled in from the germline J gene. The chain employs TRBV4-2 and TRBJ2-3; 7 bases match TRBD2. The CDR3 is made up of 16 amino acids. V shed 1 base, J shed 1 base, and the junction held 5 bases outside the gene matches. CDR1 and CDR2 (germline): LGHNA, YNFKEQ. The sequenced CDR3 bases are TGTGCCAGCAGCCAAGCTCTAGCGGAAGGCACAGATACG. Residues: CASSQALAEGTDT. The whole CDR3 is CASSQALAEGTDTQYF.

Points on this clone: The CDR3 is cut off 3 residues early in the read; its end comes from the germline J gene. This chain connects TRBV28 to TRBJ2-5, with 8 positions matching TRBD2. The ends lost 6 bases at V and 2 bases at J; junction bases unmatched: 14. Germline loops: CDR1 MDHEN, CDR2 SYDVKM. The length of the CDR3 is 17 residues. The CDR3 protein is CASRSGGRLARQETQYF. The sequenced part of the CDR3 DNA is TGTGCCAGCAGGAGCGGGGGCCGACTAGCGAGACAAGAGACC.

CDR3 amino acids: CSASRLSSYNEQFF. The sequenced CDR3 bases are TGCAGTGCTAGTAGACTTAGCTCCTACAATGAG. The gene calls are TRBV20-1 and TRBJ2-1; D remains ambiguous. The read comes to an end 3 residues before the CDR3 does, leaving the germline J gene to fill in the end. This CDR3 is 14 amino acids long. Between the trimmed V and J ends, which lost 3 bases and 0 bases, there was a span of 9 bases. Germline assignment: CDR1 DFQATT and CDR2 SNEGSKA (reference sequence).

As regards this clone: The read ends 3 residues before the CDR3 terminus; that terminus is restored from the germline J gene. The J gene is TRBJ2-3, the V gene TRBV19; TRBD1 matches at 7 bases. The CDR3 runs to 14 residues. Germline V CDR1 and CDR2: LNHDA, SQIVND (reference sequence). CDR3 amino acids: CASSNPGQMETQYF. Partial CDR3 DNA: TGTGCCAGTAGTAACCCGGGACAGATGGAGACG.

On this clone itself: The DNA ends 3 residues before the CDR3 does, and the rest of the CDR3 is filled in from the germline J gene. V usage is TRBV6-2 or TRBV6-3 and J usage is TRBJ1-2, with D perhaps TRBD1 (5 bases). The CDR3 has 17 residues. The V gene's germline CDR1 is MNHEY and CDR2 SVGEGT. Partial CDR3 DNA: TGTGCCAGCAGTTCCGAGGGACTAGCAGACGACCTCTACGAC. Its translation: CASSSEGLADDLYD. The whole CDR3 protein is CASSSEGLADDLYDYTF.

A remark on this clone: The read terminates 3 residues before the CDR3 end, so the remaining end is supplied by the germline J gene. The rearrangement uses TRBV7-9 and TRBJ2-1; 12 bases agree with TRBD2. The trim removed 7 bases at V and 7 bases at J, leaving 8 bases unmatched. CDR1 and CDR2 from the germline V gene are SEHNR and FQNEAQ (reference sequence). CDR3 length: 15 residues. The part of the CDR3 DNA that was read is TGTGCCAGCATCTTGACTAGCGGGAGAGCAAATGAG. Translating it yields CASILTSGRANE. The entire CDR3 reads CASILTSGRANEQFF.

Notes on this clone: The sequence runs out 3 residues before the end of the CDR3; the remainder is reconstructed from the germline J gene. The chain links TRBV20-1 to TRBJ2-7; 12 nucleotides agree with TRBD2. V was clipped by 6 bases and J by 4 bases; unmatched bases: 4. The CDR3 covers 13 residues. CDR1 DFQATT and CDR2 SNEGSKA come from the germline V gene (reference sequence). The CDR3: CSASGTSGYEQYF. CDR3 DNA, as far as it was read: TGCAGTGCCTCCGGGACTAGCGGGTACGAG.